The T cell receptor (beta chain) described here comes from a study of molecular identifiers for immune sequencing clone quantification. Study-level findings and limits: Highly expanded clones may be undercounted when identical TCR molecules share barcodes. Clones exceeding 20 RNA copies carried over 99% of effector molecules but under 1% of naive-cell molecules.

TCRdb redid the calling of the PCR reads with MiXCR, one entry per CDR3 protein. The sample has some 680,000 distinct CDR3 sequences; roughly 25% are singletons. Details on this clonotype: Its antigen is not identified. A much larger clone differs by one base, so this may be a read error.

Naive CD8 libraries were made from 20,000 to 1,000,000 sorted cells, and they used 10%, 30% or 50% RNA. Using a CD8+CD4-CCR7+CD45RA+ phenotype, naive CD8 T cells were sorted. This TCR was recovered from a human donor in good health. Some libraries in this study had Jurkat cell RNA spiked in. Sequences were obtained from naive CD8+ T cells from blood, with Jurkat cell RNA spiked in. Specified subset: FACS-sorted CD8+CD4-CCR7+CD45RA+ naive T cells.

This chain's CDR3 is CASSECWAETQYF. The DNA of the CDR3 is TGCGCCAGCAGTGAGTGTTGGGCGGAGACCCAGTACTTC. The chain combines TRBV10-2 with TRBJ2-5; no clear D. CDR1 is WSHSY and CDR2 is SAAADI in the germline V gene. The CDR3 has 13 amino acids. With 1 base removed from V and 5 bases from J, the gap between germline ends came to 8 bases.